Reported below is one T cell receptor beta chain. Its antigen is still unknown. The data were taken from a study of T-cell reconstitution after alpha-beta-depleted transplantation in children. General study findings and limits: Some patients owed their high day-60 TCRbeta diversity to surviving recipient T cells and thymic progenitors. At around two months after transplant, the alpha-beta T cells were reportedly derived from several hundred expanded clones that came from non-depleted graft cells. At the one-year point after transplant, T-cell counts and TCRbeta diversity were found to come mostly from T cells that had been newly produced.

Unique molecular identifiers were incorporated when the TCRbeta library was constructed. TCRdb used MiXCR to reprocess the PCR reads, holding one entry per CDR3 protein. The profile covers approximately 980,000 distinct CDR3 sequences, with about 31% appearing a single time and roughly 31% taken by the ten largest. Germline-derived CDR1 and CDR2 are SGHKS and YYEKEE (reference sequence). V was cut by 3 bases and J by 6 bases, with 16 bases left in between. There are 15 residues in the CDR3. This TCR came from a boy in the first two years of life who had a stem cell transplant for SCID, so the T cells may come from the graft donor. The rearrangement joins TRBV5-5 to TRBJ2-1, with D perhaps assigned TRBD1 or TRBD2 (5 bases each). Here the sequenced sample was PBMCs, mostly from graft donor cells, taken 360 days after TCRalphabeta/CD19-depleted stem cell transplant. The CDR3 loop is CASSSRDPLVNEQFF. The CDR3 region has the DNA TGTGCCAGCAGCTCTAGGGACCCCTTAGTCAATGAGCAGTTCTTC.